These T cell receptor beta chains were read from a single sample in a study of T-cell memory formation after mild COVID-19. TCRdb redid the calling of the 5' RACE reads with MiXCR, one entry per CDR3 protein. The profile shows 150,000 or so distinct CDR3 sequences, roughly 28% of them singletons. The sequencing input was PBMCs or a T cell subset sorted from them (not recorded which). These TCRs come from an adult woman who had mild COVID-19 (a few samples of this study predate the infection). Cell type and time point are not known. CDR3s leave out the opening cysteine and the closing phenylalanine or tryptophan. Fields, in order: J gene, V gene, CDR3 protein.

TRBJ2-3 | TRBV20-1 | SARDGLAGTQDTQY
TRBJ2-1 | TRBV5-1 | ASSLGTSHNEQF
TRBJ1-1 | TRBV12-3/TRBV12-4 | ASSLIGGRAEAF
TRBJ1-1 | TRBV6-5 | ASSETPNTEAF
TRBJ1-1 | TRBV7-9 | ASSFTSALSTEAF
TRBJ1-3 | TRBV5-4 | ASSSALDRGSGNTIY
TRBJ2-3 | TRBV29-1 | SVEGTADTQY
TRBJ1-1 | TRBV5-1 | ASSWAGAEAF
TRBJ2-1 | TRBV20-1 | SASSGGGSSYNEQF
TRBJ2-1 | TRBV7-9 | ASSLVSGMYNEQF
TRBJ1-6 | TRBV6-5 | ASRMDWDVYNSPLH
TRBJ2-3 | TRBV2 | ATKTSGSGRDTQY
TRBJ1-1 | TRBV6-5 | ASSPQMNTEAF
TRBJ2-2 | TRBV6-2/TRBV6-3 | ASSVLPGELF
TRBJ2-1 | TRBV11-2 | ASSLGGGIEQF
TRBJ1-5 | TRBV20-1 | SASEGYSNQPQH
TRBJ2-7 | TRBV10-3 | AISGGTGVYEQY
TRBJ2-3 | TRBV6-4 | ASSDEQEGSDTQY
TRBJ1-1 | TRBV6-6 | ASSYRVAVSEAF
TRBJ2-7 | TRBV20-1 | SARGVSYEQY
TRBJ2-1 | TRBV29-1 | SVEFGMGLSSYNEQF
TRBJ1-1 | TRBV5-1 | ASSPAEGVNTEAF
TRBJ2-1 | TRBV5-8 | ASSLAGYGEQF
TRBJ2-3 | TRBV7-9 | ASSFPAGGGISTDTQY
TRBJ2-7 | TRBV4-3 | ASSQVPGAGYEQY
TRBJ2-1 | TRBV6-1 | ASNGGPNEQF
TRBJ2-1 | TRBV20-1 | SAESLGSWEQF
TRBJ2-7 | TRBV6-6 | ASSYPQTNTYEQY
TRBJ2-1 | TRBV4-1 | ASSSRLARPDEQF
TRBJ1-6 | TRBV18 | ASSPNRVENNSPLH
TRBJ1-2 | TRBV29-1 | SDGQPPGRYT
TRBJ2-7 | TRBV7-9 | ASQGAYEQY
TRBJ2-1 | TRBV7-2 | ASSFRSSPNNEQF
TRBJ2-1 | TRBV11-3 | ASSLDQGRRASGNNEQF
TRBJ1-1 | TRBV5-6 | ASSLGAAAEAF
TRBJ2-3 | TRBV29-1 | SVERGPDTQY
TRBJ2-7 | TRBV10-3 | ATSTVPSYEQY
TRBJ2-7 | TRBV20-1 | SARDGASASYEQY
TRBJ2-7 | TRBV7-8 | ASSLTTADFHSYEQY
TRBJ1-1 | TRBV15 | ATSRDRDRRNTEAF
TRBJ2-2 | TRBV7-3 | ASSLNQGTGELF
TRBJ2-7 | TRBV5-1 | ASSSVAGGPSEQY
TRBJ2-3 | TRBV10-3 | AISEPGGPDTQY
TRBJ2-7 | TRBV5-1 | ASSFRDRGREQY
TRBJ2-3 | TRBV5-1 | ASSRLNTDTQY
TRBJ2-3 | TRBV5-1 | ASSPGGPSDTQY
TRBJ2-3 | TRBV5-1 | ASSTTRTGALTDTQY
TRBJ2-1 | TRBV7-6 | ASSSGTLYNEQF
TRBJ2-3 | TRBV12-3/TRBV12-4 | ASSLGTGTGTDTQY
TRBJ2-3 | TRBV7-3 | ASSLGLGGDTQY
TRBJ2-7 | TRBV29-1 | SVAGAPRGLPYEQY